One and the same sample provided the 21 T cell receptor beta chains below, sequenced in a study of T cell repertoires in cytomegalovirus infection. Using its own MiXCR run on the reads, TCRdb lists one record per CDR3 protein. The table has 290,000 or so distinct CDR3 sequences, approximately 8.9% seen once. The sequenced material came from PBMCs. Receptor source: a human donor in good health (CMV status not recorded). Some clones in this sample may be carry-over from other donors' samples.

This clonotype was picked up many times. The rearrangement uses TRBV7-3 and TRBJ1-1, with a weak D call TRBD1 (5 bases). V was cut by 4 bases and J by 3 bases, with 9 bases left in between. CDR1 is SGHTA, CDR2 FQGTGA, per germline. CDR3 size: 13 residues. Written as DNA, the CDR3 is TGTGCCAGCAGCTGGGGGACGGACACTGAAGCTTTCTTT. It encodes CASSWGTDTEAFF.

This clonotype was seen many times. The chain joins TRBV28 to TRBJ1-2; 9 bases match TRBD1. Germline loops: CDR1 MDHEN, CDR2 SYDVKM. V gave up 11 bases and J gave up 8 bases; unmatched junction bases: 6. The CDR3 totals 11 residues. CDR3 bases: TGTGCCGGACAGGGGAGTAAGGGCTACACCTTC. Residues: CAGQGSKGYTF.

The rearrangement uses TRBV7-9 and TRBJ2-3, with D perhaps matching TRBD2 (6 bases). Germline V lookup: CDR1 SEHNR, CDR2 FQNEAQ (reference sequence). Trimming pared 2 bases from V and 5 bases from J, leaving 17 bases between. The CDR3 sequence is 16 residues long. The CDR3 region is CASSLLRGSQGDTQYF. CDR3 coding DNA: TGTGCCAGCAGCTTATTGCGGGGAAGCCAGGGAGATACGCAGTATTTT.

This clonotype was picked up a small number of times. The genes are TRBV20-1 and TRBJ1-5; D may be TRBD1 (6 bases). The CDR3 contains 14 residues. Germline CDR1 DFQATT, CDR2 SNEGSKA (reference sequence). Trimming cost V 0 bases and J 4 bases, with 10 bases left between them. The CDR3 sequence is CSARDLRGNQPQHF. CDR3 coding DNA: TGCAGTGCTAGAGATCTTAGGGGGAATCAGCCCCAGCATTTT.

This clonotype was seen many times. The CDR3 reads CASSRGEFEGTEAFF. CDR3 in DNA: TGTGCCAGCAGTAGGGGGGAGTTTGAGGGCACTGAAGCTTTCTTT. This chain joins TRBV2 and TRBJ1-1, with D tentatively TRBD1 (6 bases). The V end lost 5 bases, the J end lost 4 bases, and 17 bases lay between the germline ends. CDR1 is SNHLY and CDR2 is FYNNEI in the germline V gene. The CDR3 extends over 15 amino acids.

There are many counts of this clonotype. The V and J genes are TRBV15 and TRBJ2-3; D is perhaps TRBD1 (5 bases). The V end was cut by 5 bases, the J end by 2 bases, with 14 bases between. Germline V gene lookup returns CDR1 LNHNV and CDR2 YYDKDF (reference sequence). The CDR3 covers 15 residues. The chain's CDR3 is CATSPRRTYTDTQYF. CDR3 DNA sequence: TGTGCCACCAGCCCCCGTCGGACATACACAGATACGCAGTATTTT.

This clonotype occurred many times. The chain couples TRBV7-2 to TRBJ2-5, with unresolved D. Trimming took 1 base from V and 2 from J, leaving 5 bases between them. Per germline, CDR1 SGHTA and CDR2 FQGNSA. This CDR3 contains 13 residues. CDR3 sequence (DNA): TGTGCCAGCAGCTTAGGGATACAAGAGACCCAGTACTTC. It codes for CASSLGIQETQYF.

The V and J genes are TRBV20-1 and TRBJ2-1, with D tentatively TRBD2 (7 bases). The V end lost 5 bases, the J end lost 3 bases, and 14 bases lay between the germline ends. Germline CDR1 DFQATT, CDR2 SNEGSKA (reference sequence). The CDR3 consists of 14 residues. CDR3 bases: TGCAGTGCTTGGAGGAGGGGGGGCTACAATGAGCAGTTCTTC. It encodes CSAWRRGGYNEQFF.

Many counts were recorded for this clonotype. The rearrangement joins TRBV20-1 to TRBJ1-6; D not resolved. Per the germline V gene, CDR1 is DFQATT and CDR2 is SNEGSKA (reference sequence). The CDR3 contains 13 residues. The V and J ends lost 6 bases and 9 bases respectively, with 15 bases between them. CDR3 sequence (DNA): TGCAGTGCCCCGAGGGAGTGGAGTTCACCCCTCCACTTT. It codes for CSAPREWSSPLHF.

This clonotype appeared many times. The gene calls are TRBV7-8 and TRBJ2-3; 12 bases align to TRBD2. The CDR3 spans 17 residues. The trim removed 5 bases at V and 6 bases at J, leaving 12 bases unmatched. Looked up from germline, CDR1 is SGHVS and CDR2 is FQNEAQ. CDR3 residues: CASSVIRLAGDMDTQYF. For the CDR3, the DNA is TGTGCCAGCAGCGTGATCCGACTAGCGGGGGATATGGATACGCAGTATTTT.

This clonotype was recorded at least ten times. V and J are TRBV6-5 and TRBJ2-5, with 13 bases that match TRBD2. Germline CDR1 and CDR2: MNHEY and SVGAGI. This CDR3 spans 16 amino acids. V shed 6 bases, J shed 0 bases, and the junction held 4 bases outside the gene matches. The CDR3 DNA follows: TGTGCCAGCAGACAACTAGCGGGGGGGAACCAAGAGACCCAGTACTTC. Translation: CASRQLAGGNQETQYF.

The chain couples TRBV2 to TRBJ2-2; D is possibly TRBD1 (7 bases). Germline V CDR1 and CDR2: SNHLY, FYNNEI. Trimming shortened V by 6 bases and J by 7 bases, and 21 bases separated the two germline ends. The CDR3 has 16 residues. CDR3 sequence: CASSLTGTGGVGELFF. The CDR3 nucleotides are TGTGCCAGCAGCTTGACAGGGACCGGAGGGGTCGGGGAGCTGTTTTTT.

This clonotype was seen repeatedly, ten times or more. This chain links TRBV11-2 with TRBJ2-5; 8 bases map to TRBD2. Unmatched junction bases numbered 14, after V lost 4 bases and J lost 7 bases. The CDR3 has 16 amino acids. Germline V gene data show CDR1 as SGHAT and CDR2 as FQNNGV. The CDR3, as DNA: TGTGCCAGCAGCTCAAATAACCCGGGACTAGAAGTGACCCAGTACTTC. Encoded protein: CASSSNNPGLEVTQYF.

Of note for this clonotype: This could be a read error, since a much larger clone is one nucleotide away. The chain carries TRBV24-1 and TRBJ2-2; 7 bases are shared with TRBD1. The CDR3 extends over 17 amino acids. Germline loops: CDR1 KGHDR, CDR2 SFDVKD. CDR3 in amino acids: CATGDSSGTDQPGELFF. Here the CDR3 DNA reads TGTGCCACCGGTGATTCCTCCGGGACAGATCAACCCGGGGAGCTGTTTTTT.

This clonotype was detected many times. V usage is TRBV12-3 or TRBV12-4 and J usage is TRBJ2-5, with 7 bases matching TRBD1. The CDR3 loop spans 14 amino acids. V dropped 6 bases and J dropped 3; count of bases not matched to a gene: 7. For the CDR3, the DNA is TGTGCCAGCAGCCTCCGGGACAGAAAAGAGACCCAGTACTTC. This codes for CASSLRDRKETQYF.

This clonotype was seen at least ten times. The chain carries TRBV6-2 or TRBV6-3 and TRBJ2-6; the D gene is possibly TRBD1 (6 bases). The V end was cut by 6 bases, the J end by 3 bases, with 9 bases between. There are 14 residues in the CDR3. Germline CDR1 MNHEY, CDR2 SVGEGT. This CDR3 reads CASRQGHGANVLTF. DNA of the CDR3: TGTGCCAGCAGACAGGGTCATGGGGCCAACGTCCTGACTTTC.

This clonotype was counted between two and nine times. This chain uses TRBV29-1 with TRBJ1-3, with D uncertain. Per the germline V gene, CDR1 is SQVTM and CDR2 is ANQGSEA. This CDR3 spans 14 amino acids. Trimming removed 1 base from V and 2 bases from J, with 9 bases in between. CDR3 bases: TGCAGCGTTGAAGGTGACGGGGCTGGAAACACCATATATTTT. Translated, it gives CSVEGDGAGNTIYF.

This clonotype was recorded at least ten times. The V and J genes are TRBV7-2 and TRBJ1-1; D may be TRBD1 (5 bases). Trimming removed 6 bases at V and 3 bases at J, with 14 bases between. The V gene's germline CDR1 is SGHTA and CDR2 FQGNSA. The CDR3 sequence is 14 residues long. The chain's CDR3 is CASSAPPGHTEAFF. The CDR3 nucleotides read TGTGCCAGCAGTGCCCCCCCGGGGCACACTGAAGCTTTCTTT.

This clonotype was seen many times. The V and J genes are TRBV29-1 and TRBJ1-2; the D is unclear. Per the germline V gene, CDR1 is SQVTM and CDR2 is ANQGSEA. V was shortened by 8 bases and J by 5 bases, with 18 bases between the two germline ends. The CDR3 runs 13 residues. For the CDR3, the DNA is TGCAGCTTCTCGGGATCGCGAATTTATGGCTACACCTTC. Its translation is CSFSGSRIYGYTF.

This clonotype was counted a few times. This chain uses TRBV14 with TRBJ1-6; no clear D. The V and J ends lost 2 bases and 7 bases respectively, with 6 bases between them. Germline CDR1 reads SGHDN; CDR2 reads FVKESK. The CDR3 extends over 13 amino acids. The CDR3 sequence is CASSQRGNSPLHF. DNA of the CDR3: TGTGCCAGCAGCCAACGTGGGAATTCACCCCTCCACTTT.

This clonotype was picked up many times. The rearrangement joins TRBV7-9 to TRBJ2-1; 13 bases fit TRBD2. Germline CDR1 and CDR2: SEHNR and FQNEAQ (reference sequence). The CDR3 spans 15 residues. V shed 6 bases and J 10 bases; nucleotides not matched to a gene: 9. The CDR3 protein is CASSLGTSGVEEQFF. The CDR3 DNA sequence: TGTGCCAGCAGTCTCGGGACTAGCGGGGTCGAGGAGCAGTTCTTC.